Presented here are 11 T cell receptor beta chains from one specimen sequenced in a study of CD8 T cells in ankylosing spondylitis. TCRdb called the 5' RACE reads again in MiXCR, with one record for every CDR3 protein. The sample records 200,000 to 250,000 distinct CDR3 sequences, about 10% being singletons. Sequencing used blood, either unsorted or a sorted T cell fraction (not recorded which). These receptors were collected from a male donor with ankylosing spondylitis or in good health (not recorded which).

Of note for this clonotype: One end of the junction is discordant with germline, which a read error may explain. J is TRBJ2-2 and V is TRBV5-1; 9 bases are shared with TRBD1. CDR1 and CDR2 (germline): SGHRS, YFSETQ. CDR3 length: 15 residues. The CDR3 bases are TGCGCCACCAGCTTGGGGGACAGGGTCCTCGGGGAGCTGTTTTTT. As protein: CATSLGDRVLGELFF.

The V and J genes are TRBV5-8 and TRBJ2-5, with TRBD2 as a possible D gene (6 bases). The CDR3 sequence is 15 residues long. Deletions cut 4 bases from V and 3 bases from J, with 16 bases between. The germline CDR1 and CDR2 sequences are SGHTS and YDEGEE. For the CDR3, the DNA is TGTGCCAGCAGCCGCAACTGGAGGGATAAAGAGACCCAGTACTTC. It codes for CASSRNWRDKETQYF.

This clonotype was seen a handful of times. This chain joins TRBV18 and TRBJ1-4; D gene ambiguous. Germline V gives CDR1 KGHSH, CDR2 LQKENI. V lost 0 bases and J lost 4, with 15 bases in between. The CDR3 has 17 amino acids. The CDR3 protein is CASSPPGHKMDNEKLFF. The CDR3 DNA is TGTGCCAGCTCACCACCTGGGCACAAGATGGATAATGAAAAACTGTTTTTT.

This clonotype showed up just a few times. The rearrangement uses TRBV10-3 and TRBJ2-6, with D tentatively TRBD1 (6 bases). CDR1 and CDR2 from the germline V gene are ENHRY and SYGVKD. This CDR3 has 15 residues. V lost 7 bases to trimming and J lost 0 bases, with 10 bases between them. CDR3 loop: CAIKQGVSGANVLTF. The CDR3 bases are TGTGCCATCAAACAGGGTGTCTCTGGGGCCAACGTCCTGACTTTC.

This clonotype was recorded at least ten times. This sequence joins TRBV24-1 and TRBJ2-3; 10 positions agree with TRBD2. Trimming cost V 1 base and J 4 bases; bases outside gene matches: 4. The CDR3 runs 16 residues. Germline-derived CDR1 and CDR2 are KGHDR and SFDVKD. CDR3 protein: CATSDFKRGGSDTQYF. CDR3 in DNA: TGTGCCACCAGTGATTTTAAGCGGGGGGGATCAGATACGCAGTATTTT.

CDR3 in amino acids: CASSPGRYTGELFF. CDR3 nucleotides: TGTGCCAGCAGCCCAGGACGCTACACCGGGGAGCTGTTTTTT. V and J are TRBV7-2 and TRBJ2-2; D unclear. This CDR3 contains 14 residues. Deletions cut 5 bases from V and 3 bases from J, with 10 bases between. From germline, CDR1 is SGHTA and CDR2 FQGNSA.

The CDR3 is CASSLWARPPYNEQFF. The CDR3 nucleotides read TGTGCCAGCAGCTTGTGGGCGCGGCCTCCCTACAATGAGCAGTTCTTC. The genes are TRBV7-8 and TRBJ2-1; D gene uncertain. The CDR3 is made up of 16 amino acids. The V gene lost 3 bases and the J gene lost 2 bases, with 14 bases spanning the gap. Looked up from germline, CDR1 is SGHVS and CDR2 is FQNEAQ. Combining the CDR3 with reference TRBV7-8 and TRBJ2-1 gives the whole variable domain GAGVSQSPRYKVAKRGQDVALRCDPISGHVSLFWYQQALGQGPEFLTYFQNEAQLDKSGLPSDRFFAERPEGSVSTLKIQRTQQEDSAVYLCASSLWARPPYNEQFFGPGTRLTVL.

This clonotype showed up just a few times. This chain joins TRBV12-3 or TRBV12-4 and TRBJ2-1; TRBD1 or TRBD2 may be the D gene (6 bases each). The CDR3 consists of 19 residues. Trimming shortened V by 8 bases and J by 0 bases, and 26 bases separated the two germline ends. CDR3 DNA sequence: TGTGCCAGCTGCCAGACAGGATTCCAGGTTAGCGGCTCCTACAATGAGCAGTTCTTC. Amino acids: CASCQTGFQVSGSYNEQFF.

This clonotype was observed many times. The chain recombines TRBV5-1 with TRBJ2-1; D remains ambiguous. V lost 7 bases to trimming and J lost 2 bases, with 13 bases between them. The CDR3 extends over 14 amino acids. In germline, CDR1 is SGHRS, CDR2 YFSETQ. CDR3 loop: CASHLSEAYNEQFF. DNA for the CDR3: TGCGCCAGCCACCTAAGCGAGGCCTACAATGAGCAGTTCTTC.

In this sample, this clonotype turned up many times. The J gene is TRBJ2-4, the V gene TRBV6-1; the match to TRBD2 covers 7 bases. V lost 10 bases to trimming and J lost 6 bases; unmatched junction nucleotides: 9. The CDR3 runs to 13 residues. Germline V gene sequence: CDR1 MNHNS, CDR2 SASEGT. The CDR3 spells CATGRDYSNIQYF. The CDR3 coding sequence is TGTGCCACCGGCCGGGACTATTCAAACATTCAGTACTTC.

This clonotype was seen repeatedly, ten times or more. The V and J genes are TRBV5-1 and TRBJ2-3; TRBD1 aligns across 11 bases. CDR3 length equals 14 residues. Germline CDR1 SGHRS, CDR2 YFSETQ. Germline trimming cut 3 bases from V and 5 bases from J; bases unmatched to any gene: 2. The CDR3 DNA reads TGCGCCAGCAGCTCCGGGACAGGGGGAGATACGCAGTATTTT. It codes for CASSSGTGGDTQYF. The whole variable domain, remainder taken from reference TRBV5-1 and TRBJ2-3, is KAGVTQTPRYLIKTRGQQVTLSCSPISGHRSVSWYQQTPGQGLQFLFEYFSETQRNKGNFPGRFSGRQFSNSRSEMNVSTLELGDSALYLCASSSGTGGDTQYFGPGTRLTVL.